This T cell receptor beta chain was identified during a study of T-cell reconstitution after alpha-beta-depleted transplantation in children. This clonotype has a handful of counts. The antigen is not known. The TCRbeta library was prepared with unique molecular identifiers. A single record per CDR3 protein comes from TCRdb applying MiXCR to the PCR reads. This sample yields 700,000 to 950,000 distinct CDR3 sequences, of which roughly 16% are seen a single time; roughly 4.8% belongs to the top ten. V dropped 10 bases and J dropped 4; count of bases not matched to a gene: 6. From germline, CDR1 is MNHEY and CDR2 SMNVEV (reference sequence). This CDR3 comprises 13 residues. Study results and limitations: Surviving recipient T cells and thymic progenitors underlay high day-60 TCRbeta diversity in some patients. Counts and diversity of T cells one year after transplant came mostly from newly produced T cells. Roughly two months post-transplant, alpha-beta T cells reportedly originated from several hundred graft clones that had expanded.

The clonotype comes from a male patient younger than 18 who had a stem cell transplant for acute lymphoblastic leukemia, so the T cells may come from the graft donor. This rearrangement joins TRBV27 to TRBJ2-7, with 11 bases matching TRBD2. Sequenced material: PBMCs, mostly from graft donor cells, taken 360 days after TCRalphabeta/CD19-depleted stem cell transplant. The chain's CDR3 is CATRTSGWYEQYF. The DNA of the CDR3 is TGTGCCACCCGGACTAGCGGGTGGTACGAGCAGTACTTC.